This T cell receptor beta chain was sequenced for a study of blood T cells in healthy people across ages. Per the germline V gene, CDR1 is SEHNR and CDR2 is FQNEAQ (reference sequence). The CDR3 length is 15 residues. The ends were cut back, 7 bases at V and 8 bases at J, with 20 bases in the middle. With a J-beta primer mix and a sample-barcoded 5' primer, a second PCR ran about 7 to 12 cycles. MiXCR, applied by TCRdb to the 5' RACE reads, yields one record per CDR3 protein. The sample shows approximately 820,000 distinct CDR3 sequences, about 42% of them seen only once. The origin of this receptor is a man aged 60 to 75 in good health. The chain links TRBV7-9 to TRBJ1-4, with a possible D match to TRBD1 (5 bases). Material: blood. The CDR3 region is CASTPDPGVVEKLFF. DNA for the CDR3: TGTGCCAGCACCCCGGATCCGGGGGTAGTAGAAAAACTGTTTTTT.